The 3 T cell receptor beta chains listed next were all sequenced from one sample in a study of beta chain features in type 1 diabetes. General study findings and limits: Patients with Type 1 diabetes showed moderately but significantly shorter TCRB CDR3s in all four CD4+ subsets.

These TCRs' antigens remain unknown. What was sequenced were expressed TCRB transcripts, since all of the isolated RNA had been reverse transcribed. Profiling relied on immunoSEQ multiplex PCR, and the TCRdb table lists in-frame clones only, not all of them. The sample consists of roughly 160,000 clones, roughly 7.1% of them appearing once. Sequencing was done on a sample of central memory CD4+ T cells from blood. The receptor source for this set is a woman aged 40 to 50 with type 1 diabetes.

The chain links TRBV7-9 to TRBJ2-3; 9 positions agree with TRBD2. CDR3 size: 14 residues. CDR1 is SEHNR and CDR2 is FQNEAQ in the germline V gene (reference sequence). With 6 bases clipped from V and 6 bases from J, the junction kept 7 bases outside the gene matches. CDR3: CASRSSGESDTQYF. The CDR3 DNA is TGTGCCAGCAGATCTAGCGGGGAGAGTGATACGCAGTATTTT.

This chain's CDR3 is CANERGGDGYTF. The CDR3 DNA sequence: TGTGCCAACGAAAGAGGTGGTGATGGCTACACCTTC. The chain employs TRBV18 and TRBJ1-2; D gene ambiguous. CDR1 is KGHSH, CDR2 LQKENI, per germline. V gave up 10 bases and J gave up 6 bases, with 15 bases separating them. The CDR3 extends over 12 amino acids.

This clone has a handful of counts. This chain connects TRBV6-1 to TRBJ2-5, with a weak D call TRBD1 (5 bases). In germline, CDR1 is MNHNS, CDR2 SASEGT. The ends were cut back, 4 bases at V and 9 bases at J, with 9 bases in the middle. CDR3 length equals 11 residues. The CDR3 sequence: CASSGGRAQYF. The CDR3 DNA sequence: TGTGCCAGCAGTGGGGGCAGGGCCCAGTACTTC.